This T cell receptor (beta chain) was obtained from a study of OX40 agonist ivuxolimab in advanced cancers. Study background: It was ivuxolimab, an agonistic anti-OX40 (CD134) antibody, that patients were treated with. A male proportion of over 75% was recorded, with mean age about 54 years and range roughly 23 to 79.

Germline V gene lookup returns CDR1 LGHNA and CDR2 YNFKEQ. V was shortened by 1 base and J by 13 bases, with 22 bases between the two germline ends. The CDR3 consists of 15 residues. Drawing of blood for sampling happened at baseline, at cycle 4 day 1, and at cycle 7 day 1. The data were produced by immunoSEQ multiplex PCR, yet TCRdb's version contains in-frame clones alone and is incomplete. The sample carries over 80,000 clones, 84% recorded once. The chain couples TRBV4-2 to TRBJ1-2; no definite D call. This material consisted of CD4+ or CD8+ T cells sorted from blood, taken in a trial of the OX40 agonist ivuxolimab. The receptor was derived from an adult with an advanced solid tumor such as melanoma, head and neck, liver or kidney cancer. The CDR3 spells CASSQGPVDAQGSTF. In DNA form, the CDR3 reads TGTGCCAGCAGCCAAGGTCCAGTGGATGCACAAGGGTCCACCTTC.